This entry lists 30 T cell receptor beta chains sequenced from one sample in a study of cytomegalovirus exposure and HLA in healthy donors. Primers included in the PCR were 60 Vbeta and 13 Jbeta primers. Only in-frame clones appear in the TCRdb table, and some are missing; sequencing was by immunoSEQ multiplex PCR. The sample carries around 200,000 clones, 80% to 85% recorded once. The specimen was PBMCs. The receptors were sampled from a woman aged 18-29 years in good health and CMV-seronegative.

V usage is TRBV9 and J usage is TRBJ2-2, with D uncertain. The CDR3 is made up of 15 amino acids. Trimming shortened V by 0 bases and J by 7 bases, and 13 bases separated the two germline ends. Germline V gene lookup returns CDR1 SGDLS and CDR2 YYNGEE. This chain's CDR3 is CASSVAPSRGGELFF. CDR3 coding DNA: TGTGCCAGCAGCGTAGCTCCCAGTCGTGGCGGGGAGCTGTTTTTT.

The chain couples TRBV27 to TRBJ2-3, with 11 positions matching TRBD1. CDR3 length: 15 amino acids. Germline-derived CDR1 and CDR2 are MNHEY and SMNVEV (reference sequence). The trim removed 5 bases at V and 4 bases at J, leaving 5 bases unmatched. DNA of the CDR3: TGTGCCAGCAGTAACGGGGACAGGGGGGCAGATACGCAGTATTTT. Residues: CASSNGDRGADTQYF.

DNA of the CDR3: TGTGCCAGCAGTTACCGGGGACAGGGGTTCAACGAGCAGTACTTC. Protein: CASSYRGQGFNEQYF. This sequence joins TRBV6-5 and TRBJ2-5; TRBD1 aligns across 10 bases. Near its end, the DNA agrees better with TRBJ2-7, so the J call may be wrong. Per the germline V gene, CDR1 is MNHEY and CDR2 is SVGAGI. The CDR3 is made up of 15 amino acids.

The genes are TRBV28 and TRBJ2-7, with D perhaps matching TRBD1 (5 bases). V was trimmed by 6 bases and J by 2 bases, leaving 17 bases between them. The CDR3 is made up of 15 amino acids. CDR1 is MDHEN, CDR2 SYDVKM, per germline. DNA for the CDR3: TGTGCCAGCAGCCTCCCCCAGGGTGATCCCTACGAGCAGTACTTC. Amino acid sequence: CASSLPQGDPYEQYF.

This chain uses TRBV30 with TRBJ2-7, with a tentative D call TRBD1 (7 bases). CDR1 is GTSNPN, CDR2 SVGIG, per germline (reference sequence). V was shortened by 3 bases and J by 7 bases, with 22 bases between the two germline ends. The length of the CDR3 is 15 residues. DNA of the CDR3: TGTGCCTGGAGCCAGGGGGGCCGCGACAGGGTGGAGCAGTACTTC. Amino acids: CAWSQGGRDRVEQYF.

The chain links TRBV12-5 to TRBJ2-1; TRBD2 aligns across 7 bases. The V gene's germline CDR1 is LGHNT and CDR2 FRNRAP. Germline trimming cut 9 bases from V and 3 bases from J; bases unmatched to any gene: 11. The CDR3 covers 15 residues. The CDR3 is CASSPATSLYNEQFF. CDR3 coding DNA: TGTGCTAGCTCCCCCGCGACTAGCCTCTACAATGAGCAGTTCTTC.

This clone has more than one count but fewer than ten. This chain links TRBV6-1 with TRBJ1-5, with TRBD1 matching 9 bases. The V gene's germline CDR1 is MNHNS and CDR2 SASEGT. The CDR3 extends over 14 amino acids. J gave up 7 bases and V 6 bases, and 7 bases lay outside the gene matches. The CDR3 nucleotides are TGTGCCAGCAGCCCCGGGACAGGGAGGCAGCCCCAGCATTTT. Protein product: CASSPGTGRQPQHF.

The chain carries TRBV2 and TRBJ1-2; 12 bases fit TRBD1. The J segment lost 4 bases and the V segment lost 1 base, leaving 1 base of the junction unmatched. Germline CDR1 and CDR2: SNHLY and FYNNEI. The CDR3 has 15 residues. The CDR3 DNA reads TGTGCCAGCAGTGAAGGGGACAGGGGGCCCTATGGCTACACCTTC. Protein product: CASSEGDRGPYGYTF.

The chain combines TRBV18 with TRBJ2-7, with TRBD2 identical over 10 bases. Germline CDR1 reads KGHSH; CDR2 reads LQKENI. This CDR3 is built from 14 residues. Trimming at V came to 3 bases and at J to 3 bases, leaving 2 bases not matched to a gene. This CDR3 reads CASSPASGGYEQYF. The CDR3 bases are TGTGCCAGCTCACCTGCTAGCGGGGGCTACGAGCAGTACTTC.

About this clone: The sample contains more than one DNA sequence encoding this CDR3. This chain connects TRBV25-1 to TRBJ1-1; D is possibly TRBD1 (5 bases). The CDR3 runs 14 residues. Germline CDR1 reads MGHDK; CDR2 reads SYGVNS. V gave up 2 bases and J gave up 0 bases, with 7 bases separating them. CDR3: CASSEQGLNTEAFF. CDR3 sequence (DNA): TGTGCCAGCAGTGAACAGGGATTGAACACTGAAGCTTTCTTT.

The gene calls are TRBV27 and TRBJ2-3; 7 nucleotides agree with TRBD1. The J segment lost 5 bases and the V segment lost 2 bases, leaving 4 bases of the junction unmatched. Germline CDR1 is MNHEY and CDR2 is SMNVEV (reference sequence). The CDR3 totals 14 residues. In nucleotides, the CDR3 is TGTGCCAGCAGTTTAAACAGGGGAGAAGATACGCAGTATTTT. Encoded protein: CASSLNRGEDTQYF.

The chain is built from TRBV5-6 and TRBJ1-6, with a tentative D call TRBD1 (5 bases). Germline assignment: CDR1 SGHDT and CDR2 YYEEEE. The CDR3 is 14 residues long. Between the trimmed V and J ends, which lost 5 bases and 8 bases, there was a span of 14 bases. CDR3 sequence reads: CASRFGTLYSPLHF. CDR3 in DNA: TGTGCCAGCAGATTTGGGACTCTATATTCACCCCTCCACTTT. The variable domain in full, with the rest retrieved from reference TRBV5-6 and TRBJ1-6, is DAGVTQSPTHLIKTRGQQVTLRCSPKSGHDTVSWYQQALGQGPQFIFQYYEEEERQRGNFPDRFSGHQFPNYSSELNVNALLLGDSALYLCASRFGTLYSPLHFGNGTRLTVT.

The chain uses TRBV5-1 and TRBJ2-7; 7 nucleotides line up with TRBD1. Germline-derived CDR1 and CDR2 are SGHRS and YFSETQ. The junction had 18 bases not matched to a gene; V was cut back by 2 bases and J by 7 bases. The CDR3 is 17 amino acids. The CDR3 here is CASSFQLVDRDVGEQYF. Here the CDR3 DNA reads TGCGCCAGCAGCTTCCAGCTTGTCGACAGGGACGTTGGGGAGCAGTACTTC.

A single count supports this clone. J is TRBJ1-5 and V is TRBV19, with D unclear. The V and J ends lost 0 bases and 3 bases respectively, with 15 bases between them. The germline CDR1 and CDR2 sequences are LNHDA and SQIVND (reference sequence). CDR3 length equals 17 residues. The CDR3 coding sequence is TGTGCCAGTAGTATAGATCTACGAGGGCCAACCAATCAGCCCCAGCATTTT. Its protein is CASSIDLRGPTNQPQHF.

This clone came up once. The chain recombines TRBV5-1 with TRBJ2-3; possibly TRBD2 for D (6 bases). The V end was cut by 3 bases, the J end by 0 bases, with 8 bases between. From germline, CDR1 is SGHRS and CDR2 YFSETQ. The CDR3 spans 14 residues. The CDR3 DNA is TGCGCCAGCAGCTACGGGGGTAGCACAGATACGCAGTATTTT. It is translated as CASSYGGSTDTQYF. The full variable domain, in which reference TRBV5-1 and TRBJ2-3 provide the parts outside the CDR3, is KAGVTQTPRYLIKTRGQQVTLSCSPISGHRSVSWYQQTPGQGLQFLFEYFSETQRNKGNFPGRFSGRQFSNSRSEMNVSTLELGDSALYLCASSYGGSTDTQYFGPGTRLTVL.

This chain's CDR3 is CASRGAQEVNTGELFF. CDR3 coding DNA: TGTGCCAGCAGGGGCGCGCAAGAAGTGAACACCGGGGAGCTGTTTTTT. The chain uses TRBV2 and TRBJ2-2; no reliable D call. CDR3 length equals 16 residues. The ends were cut back, 6 bases at V and 1 base at J, with 15 bases in the middle. Germline V gene sequence: CDR1 SNHLY, CDR2 FYNNEI. The whole variable domain, filled in from reference TRBV2 and TRBJ2-2, reads EPEVTQTPSHQVTQMGQEVILRCVPISNHLYFYWYRQILGQKVEFLVSFYNNEISEKSEIFDDQFSVERPDGSNFTLKIRSTKLEDSAMYFCASRGAQEVNTGELFFGEGSRLTVL.

The rearrangement links TRBV7-9 to TRBJ2-1, with 8 positions matching TRBD1. Trimming removed 7 bases from V and 6 bases from J; junction bases left unmatched: 8. The germline V gene has CDR1 SEHNR and CDR2 FQNEAQ (reference sequence). The CDR3 sequence is 14 residues long. The CDR3 region has the DNA TGTGCCAGCATCCCAAGGACAGGGAGCAATGAGCAGTTCTTC. Translation gives CASIPRTGSNEQFF.

V and J are TRBV27 and TRBJ2-1; D is perhaps TRBD2 (5 bases). CDR1 and CDR2 from the germline V gene are MNHEY and SMNVEV (reference sequence). V was cut by 6 bases and J by 0 bases, with 12 bases left in between. This CDR3 has 15 residues. CDR3 sequence reads: CASSDYEGSYNEQFF. CDR3 coding DNA: TGTGCCAGCAGCGATTACGAGGGCTCCTACAATGAGCAGTTCTTC.

V and J are TRBV2 and TRBJ1-5, with TRBD1 as a possible D gene (6 bases). Germline-derived CDR1 and CDR2 are SNHLY and FYNNEI. Trimming took off 3 bases at V and 2 bases at J, with 8 bases between the two ends. The length of the CDR3 is 14 residues. The CDR3 here is CASSEYRGNQPQHF. The CDR3 nucleotides are TGTGCCAGCAGTGAGTACAGGGGCAATCAGCCCCAGCATTTT.

In this sample, this clone turned up a few times. The CDR3 DNA reads as TGTGCCAGCAGTTGGGGGGTGGGCTCCTACGAGCAGTACTTC. This gives the protein CASSWGVGSYEQYF. The chain is built from TRBV27 and TRBJ2-7; perhaps TRBD2 as D (6 bases). With 4 bases removed from V and 0 bases from J, the gap between germline ends came to 10 bases. The CDR3 has 14 amino acids. Looked up from germline, CDR1 is MNHEY and CDR2 is SMNVEV (reference sequence).

A few counts support this clone. This chain uses TRBV7-2 with TRBJ1-5; TRBD1 might be the D (6 bases). V was pared by 2 bases and J by 9 bases, with 14 bases between. CDR3 length: 14 amino acids. In germline, CDR1 is SGHTA, CDR2 FQGNSA. The CDR3 coding sequence is TGTGCCAGCAGCTTATGGGGGGGGGCTCGGCCCCAGCATTTT. This encodes CASSLWGGARPQHF. The variable domain in full, completed from reference TRBV7-2 and TRBJ1-5, reads GAGVSQSPSNKVTEKGKDVELRCDPISGHTALYWYRQSLGQGLEFLIYFQGNSAPDKSGLPSDRFSAERTGGSVSTLTIQRTQQEDSAVYLCASSLWGGARPQHFGDGTRLSIL.

The gene calls are TRBV6-6 and TRBJ2-7; D unclear. CDR3 length: 13 amino acids. Germline V gene data show CDR1 as MNHNY and CDR2 as SVGAGI (reference sequence). Trimming removed 6 bases at V and 4 bases at J, with 13 bases between. The CDR3 spells CASRYQKEYEQYF. The CDR3 region has the DNA TGTGCCAGCAGATATCAAAAAGAGTACGAGCAGTACTTC.

In DNA, the CDR3 is TGTGCCAGCAGCTTAGTCTGGGAGGGGCAGGGTCGTTCACCCCTCCACTTT. Amino acids: CASSLVWEGQGRSPLHF. The chain has TRBV7-9 and TRBJ1-6, with a tentative D call TRBD1 (5 bases). Germline CDR1 and CDR2: SEHNR and FQNEAQ (reference sequence). Trimming took 1 base from V and 9 from J, leaving 19 bases between them. The CDR3 contains 17 residues.

On this clone itself: Other DNA sequences in the same sample also yield this CDR3. The chain couples TRBV29-1 to TRBJ2-7, with D possibly matching TRBD1 (5 bases). Trimming shortened V by 3 bases and J by 6 bases, and 9 bases separated the two germline ends. Germline CDR1 reads SQVTM; CDR2 reads ANQGSEA. This CDR3 is built from 11 residues. The DNA for the CDR3 is TGCAGCGTTGATAGGGGTGGCGAGCAGTACTTC. Translation: CSVDRGGEQYF.

The genes are TRBV7-9 and TRBJ2-1; D is unresolved. Germline V lookup: CDR1 SEHNR, CDR2 FQNEAQ (reference sequence). This CDR3 spans 13 amino acids. Trimming removed 3 bases at V and 10 bases at J, with 13 bases between. DNA for the CDR3: TGTGCCAGCAGCTTTATGGCGGTTGGAGAGCAGTTCTTC. As protein: CASSFMAVGEQFF.

The chain recombines TRBV19 with TRBJ2-1; D might be TRBD2 (7 bases). The V end was cut by 1 base, the J end by 8 bases, with 18 bases between. Germline V gives CDR1 LNHDA, CDR2 SQIVND (reference sequence). CDR3 length equals 16 residues. CDR3 sequence: CASSIARFRGGDEQFF. In DNA form, the CDR3 reads TGTGCCAGTAGTATAGCCCGGTTCAGGGGAGGGGATGAGCAGTTCTTC.

J is TRBJ1-1 and V is TRBV20-1; no clear D gene. V lost 5 bases and J 11 bases, leaving 12 bases between the germline ends. Germline CDR1 and CDR2: DFQATT and SNEGSKA (reference sequence). The CDR3 runs 10 residues. The CDR3 protein is CSAGGSMAFF. In DNA form, the CDR3 reads TGCAGTGCTGGAGGCTCTATGGCTTTCTTT.

This chain uses TRBV2 with TRBJ1-1; D possibly corresponds to TRBD1 (5 bases). The CDR3 spans 10 residues. V was pared by 8 bases and J by 9 bases, with 10 bases between. CDR1 and CDR2 from the germline V gene are SNHLY and FYNNEI. The CDR3 sequence is CASWTLKAFF. CDR3 nucleotide sequence: TGTGCCAGCTGGACATTAAAAGCTTTCTTT.

This chain joins TRBV5-1 and TRBJ2-3; 10 bases agree with TRBD1. Trimming cost V 6 bases and J 4 bases; bases outside gene matches: 11. The CDR3 covers 16 residues. The germline CDR1 and CDR2 sequences are SGHRS and YFSETQ. Written as DNA, the CDR3 is TGCGCCAGCACCCCGACAGGGGGCTCTCGTCCAGATACGCAGTATTTT. Its translation: CASTPTGGSRPDTQYF.

V is TRBV6-1 and J is TRBJ2-7; a weak D match, TRBD1 (6 bases). The CDR3 runs 11 residues. Between the trimmed V and J ends, which lost 7 bases and 9 bases, there was a span of 13 bases. Looked up from germline, CDR1 is MNHNS and CDR2 is SASEGT. The CDR3 protein is CASKEGQPQYF. The CDR3 DNA reads TGTGCCAGCAAAGAAGGACAGCCGCAGTACTTC.